This T cell receptor (beta chain) was recorded in a study of T cell repertoires in breast cancer. Blocking oligonucleotides added to a second nested PCR suppressed unpaired genes. TCRdb used MiXCR to reprocess the emulsion pairing reads, holding one entry per CDR3 protein. This sample yields about 40,000 distinct CDR3 sequences, of which around 45% are seen a single time; 55% to 75% belongs to the top ten. Germline CDR1 reads SQVTM; CDR2 reads ANQGSEA. This CDR3 region has 15 residues. Trimming shortened V by 2 bases and J by 9 bases, and 22 bases separated the two germline ends. Paired alpha-beta TCRs of CD8+ T cells were analyzed by expanded emulsion RT-PCR. This clonotype was counted ten times or more.

The sequenced sample was CD8+ T cells. The source of this sequence is a pool of human donors with breast cancer or a healthy control (not recorded which). This sequence joins TRBV29-1 and TRBJ2-5; D might be TRBD1 (6 bases). The DNA of the CDR3 is TGCAGCGTTGAACCCCTTGGGGGCCGTCAGAGACCCCAGTACTTC. It yields the protein CSVEPLGGRQRPQYF.